The 5 T cell receptor beta chains below were found in one sample sequenced in a study of CD8 T cells in ankylosing spondylitis. TCRdb recomputed calls from the 5' RACE reads with MiXCR, one row per CDR3 protein. The sample has 200,000 to 250,000 distinct CDR3 sequences; approximately 7.6% are singletons. The sample consisted of blood, either unsorted or a sorted T cell fraction (not recorded which). The receptor source for this set is a female donor with ankylosing spondylitis or in good health (not recorded which).

This clonotype was found many times. The J gene is TRBJ1-1, the V gene TRBV27, with D uncertain. The ends were cut back, 3 bases at V and 2 bases at J, with 10 bases in the middle. The CDR3 loop spans 14 amino acids. The germline CDR1 and CDR2 sequences are MNHEY and SMNVEV (reference sequence). CDR3 nucleotide sequence: TGTGCCAGCAGTTTTACACGGAAAAACACTGAAGCTTTCTTT. Translated: CASSFTRKNTEAFF.

This clonotype occurred many times. The V gene is TRBV12-3 or TRBV12-4, the J gene TRBJ1-1; maybe TRBD1 (5 bases). The CDR3 consists of 12 residues. Between the trimmed V and J ends, which lost 7 bases and 4 bases, there was a span of 10 bases. The CDR3 loop is CASTPGGTEAFF. DNA of the CDR3: TGTGCCAGCACGCCCGGGGGCACTGAAGCTTTCTTT.

This clonotype was observed at least ten times. This CDR3 is CSAKNDPVTPDTQYF. CDR3 nucleotides: TGCAGTGCTAAGAATGATCCCGTTACGCCAGATACGCAGTATTTT. The chain recombines TRBV20-1 with TRBJ2-3; D is uncertain. The CDR3 spans 15 residues. Trimming left V 4 bases short and J 4 bases short, with 18 bases between. In germline, CDR1 is DFQATT, CDR2 SNEGSKA (reference sequence).

This rearrangement joins TRBV7-2 to TRBJ2-7; D is perhaps TRBD2 (5 bases). The germline V gene encodes CDR1 SGHTA and CDR2 FQGNSA. V gave up 5 bases and J gave up 4 bases, with 12 bases separating them. The CDR3 covers 13 residues. The CDR3 reads CASSGRTGYEQYF. CDR3 in DNA: TGTGCCAGCAGCGGACGGACGGGGTACGAGCAGTACTTC.

A note on this clonotype: A read error may explain this, as a much larger clone is one base away. J is TRBJ2-7 and V is TRBV7-8; TRBD2 aligns across 9 bases. The CDR3 has 16 residues. Germline CDR1 SGHVS, CDR2 FQNEAQ. CDR3 sequence (DNA): TGTGCCAGCAGCTTATCTAGCGGGGTTAATCTCTACGCGCAGTACTTC. It yields the protein CASSLSSGVNLYAQYF.